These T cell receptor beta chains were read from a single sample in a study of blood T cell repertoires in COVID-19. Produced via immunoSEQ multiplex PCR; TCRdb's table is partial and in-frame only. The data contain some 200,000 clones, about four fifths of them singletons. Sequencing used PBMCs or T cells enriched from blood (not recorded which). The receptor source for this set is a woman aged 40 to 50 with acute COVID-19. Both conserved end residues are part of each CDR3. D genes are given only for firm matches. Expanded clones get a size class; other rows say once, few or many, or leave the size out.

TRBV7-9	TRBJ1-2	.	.	CASSLEWQGNYGYTF
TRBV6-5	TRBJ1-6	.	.	CASSYSRDINSPLHF
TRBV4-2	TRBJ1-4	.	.	CASNPGTANEKLFF
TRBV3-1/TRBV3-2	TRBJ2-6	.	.	CASYRSDSGANVLTF
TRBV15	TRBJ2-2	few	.	CATSREPGLTNTGELFF
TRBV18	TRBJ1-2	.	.	CASSPRQAREAGYTF
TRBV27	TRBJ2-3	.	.	CASSSRFSTDTQYF
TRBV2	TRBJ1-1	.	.	CASRNSGQPNTEAFF
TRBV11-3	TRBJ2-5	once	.	CASSFEGSETQYF
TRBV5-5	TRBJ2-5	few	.	CASSFRTEQETQYF
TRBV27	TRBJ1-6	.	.	CASSFTPFYNSPLHF
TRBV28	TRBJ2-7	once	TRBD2	CASRSSGRASYEQYF
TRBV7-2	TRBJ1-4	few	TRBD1	CASSSRDRGPEKLFF
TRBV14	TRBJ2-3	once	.	CASSQDLSGYTDTQYF
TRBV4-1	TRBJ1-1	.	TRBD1	CASSRTRDRDEAFF
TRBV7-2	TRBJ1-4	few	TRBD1	CASSGQSGTVEKLFF
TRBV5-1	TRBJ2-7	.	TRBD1	CASSRQGPDFNEQYF
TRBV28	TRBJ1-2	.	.	CASTLPRAANYGYTF
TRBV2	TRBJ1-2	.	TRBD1	CASRATPGQPGGYTF
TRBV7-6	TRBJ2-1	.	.	CASSYVRQEEQFF
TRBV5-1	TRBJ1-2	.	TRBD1	CASSEDRADYGYTF
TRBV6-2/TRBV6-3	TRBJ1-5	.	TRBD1	CASSRGQGGQPQHF
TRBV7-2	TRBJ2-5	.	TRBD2	CASRQTSGGEETQYF
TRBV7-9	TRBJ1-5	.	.	CASSLDSQPQHF
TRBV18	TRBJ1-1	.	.	CASSPGQFGTEAFF